This T cell receptor beta chain was identified in a study of Ad26.COV2.S vaccination and SARS-CoV-2 variants (dated by TCRdb to the early 2020s). In terms of the full investigation: Vaccine-arm donors came from COV1001, a multicentre, randomized, double-blind, placebo-controlled phase I-IIa trial of Ad26.COV2.S in healthy adults. The TCR-sequenced set comprised around 30 samples: 19 Ad26.COV2.S vaccine recipients, 5 placebo recipients and 8 SARS-CoV-2 convalescent individuals. Investigators remained blinded to trial group allocation during experiments and outcome assessment. TCRbeta repertoire sequencing served as the tool for gauging how specific and how broad the SARS-CoV-2-reactive T cell receptors were following Ad26.COV2.S vaccination. Ad26.COV2.S was given intramuscularly at 5x10^10 or 1x10^11 viral particles, as a single shot or as two shots 56 days apart. Trial participants were randomized into five groups of five: low-dose or high-dose Ad26.COV2.S given once or twice, or placebo on both occasions. Results the study describes overall, beyond this receptor: Substantial breadth of spike-specific CD8+ and CD4+ T cell responses was reported after vaccination. Compared with placebo recipients, Ad26.COV2.S recipients showed higher spike-specific TCR breadth (P = 0.0014). Vaccine and placebo recipients had similar non-spike TCR breadth, a finding consistent with the vaccine containing only spike. It was noted by the authors that total T cell responses may have been underestimated by the TCR breadth and depth analyses. The study lacked the statistical power to compare responses across vaccine doses or regimens.

TCRbeta CDR3 regions were sequenced with the immunoSEQ Assay. After extraction, genomic DNA underwent amplification by bias-controlled multiplex PCR, followed by high-throughput sequencing. The published analysis was carried out like this. To quantify the absolute abundance of every unique TCRbeta CDR3 region, sequences were collapsed and filtered. T cell fraction was estimated by normalizing TCRbeta template counts to usable DNA, which was measured by amplifying reference genes present in all nucleated cells. Repertoire TCRs were annotated as SARS-CoV-2-specific by exact matching of V gene, CDR3 amino acid sequence and J gene to a known reactive TCR set. MIRA supplied the reference SARS-CoV-2 TCR set, which was filtered for enrichment in COVID-19-positive ImmuneCODE repertoires so that public or cross-reactive TCRs were removed. Based on the MIRA antigens, annotated TCRs were further analysed at the level of specific ORF or position within ORF. Depth was the summed frequency of annotated unique rearrangements, while breadth was defined as annotated unique rearrangements over total unique productive rearrangements. TCR breadth was compared between groups using two-sided Wilcoxon rank-sum tests. The clones in this table, taken by TCRdb from immuneACCESS, are in-frame only. Not every clone is retained; where verified, under half of the shortfall comes from an unresolved V gene, and the cause of the rest is unknown. V and J calls and clone size are those listed in that table; D and trimming were worked out from the DNA. The sample table holds roughly 240,000 clones, of which approximately 88% were seen once. The leading ten clones occupy roughly 10% of the sample.

V ends up 0 bases short and J 10 bases short, with an unmatched junction base count of 7. CDR3 length: 14 amino acids, cysteine to phenylalanine. The retained sequence is limited to the CDR3, 42 bases, with the frame set at the first base. CDR1 and CDR2 were assigned from the germline V gene (reference sequence) as LNHDA and SQIVND. What this sample's treatment or condition label stands for: over 15 received Ad26.COV2.S at low or high dose, single or two shots; 5 received placebo; per-sample allocation not given. For vaccine and placebo recipients, the sequenced repertoires came from samples collected on day 63 after the first injection. Between 29 July and 7 August 2020, Cohort 1b enrolled approximately 26 adults aged 18-55 years at one site in Boston, USA. As a vaccine, Ad26.COV2.S was a replication-incompetent adenovirus type 26 vector that expressed a prefusion-stabilized SARS-CoV-2 spike protein derived from the original Wuhan strain.

To note about this clone: Its antigen is unknown. No per-base quality is available; no much larger clone lies one base away.

The sample here was peripheral blood, taken in a trial of Ad26.COV2.S vaccine versus placebo. The chain is made from TRBV19 and TRBJ1-1, with 8 junctional bases fitting TRBD1. This sequence was found in a person aged 18-65 years who received the Ad26.COV2.S COVID-19 vaccine or a placebo. The sequenced DNA is TGTGCCAGTAGTATAGATCGGGACAGGTTTTTAGCTTTCTTT. It translates to CASSIDRDRFLAFF.